The clone carrying this T cell receptor (beta chain) was seen many times. The antigen remains undetermined. Profiling that covered TCR beta VDJ and CDR3 relied on genomic DNA as its template. MiXCR, run by TCRdb on the reads, gives a single entry per CDR3 protein. The sample has around 190,000 distinct CDR3 sequences, roughly 56% seen once. CDR1 and CDR2 (germline): SGHDT, YYEEEE. The V and J ends lost 7 bases and 0 bases respectively, with 5 bases between them. This CDR3 is 13 amino acids long. The data originate from a study of CD8+CD57+ T cells in acquired aplastic anemia. Study summary: CD4+ cells from healthy donors averaged roughly 11 million reads. General study findings and limits: Common to patients and controls were twenty-nine CD8+ CDR3 sequences. CD8+ Simpson's diversity showed no significant patient-control difference.

The sequencing sample was made of sorted CD4+, CD8+, or CD8+CD57+ T cells (not recorded which) from PBMCs. The receptor comes from a human donor in good health, serving as a control. The chain uses TRBV5-6 and TRBJ1-6, with unresolved D. CDR3: CASGSSYNSPLHF. The CDR3 nucleotides are TGTGCCAGCGGGAGCTCCTATAATTCACCCCTCCACTTT. The variable domain in full, with the rest retrieved from reference TRBV5-6 and TRBJ1-6, is DAGVTQSPTHLIKTRGQQVTLRCSPKSGHDTVSWYQQALGQGPQFIFQYYEEEERQRGNFPDRFSGHQFPNYSSELNVNALLLGDSALYLCASGSSYNSPLHFGNGTRLTVT.